A selection of T cell receptor beta chains follows, all from one sample in a study of beta chain features in type 1 diabetes. Sequencing used immunoSEQ multiplex PCR; TCRdb keeps in-frame clones, though not all of them. The table lists 300,000 or so clones, approximately 13% of them singletons. What was sequenced was naive CD4+ T cells from blood. The origin of the receptors is a woman aged 18-35 years with type 1 diabetes. Each CDR3 is given with its conserved first and last residue. The D gene is left open where the match is weak. The size of a clone is reported for some rows only, either as once, few or many, or as a class for expanded clones.

d_call: .
cdr3_length: 12
j_call: TRBJ2-5
v_call: TRBV28
clone_size: few
cdr3_nt: TGTGCCAGCAGGGCGGCCTCGGAGACCCAGTACTTC
cdr3_aa: CASRAASETQYF

d_call: .
cdr3_length: 16
j_call: TRBJ2-3
v_call: TRBV9
clone_size: few
cdr3_nt: TGTGCCAGCAGCGTAGGAGAGGGATTCCCCACAGATACGCAGTATTTT
cdr3_aa: CASSVGEGFPTDTQYF

d_call: TRBD1
cdr3_length: 15
j_call: TRBJ2-7
v_call: TRBV2
clone_size: few
cdr3_nt: TGTGCCAGCATGCCACCTACAGGGGAAGTCGACGAGCAGTACTTC
cdr3_aa: CASMPPTGEVDEQYF

d_call: .
cdr3_length: 14
j_call: TRBJ2-1
v_call: TRBV4-1
clone_size: .
cdr3_nt: TGCACCAGCAGCCAGGGCCCCCAATACAATGAGCAGTTCTTC
cdr3_aa: CTSSQGPQYNEQFF

d_call: .
cdr3_length: 16
j_call: TRBJ2-7
v_call: TRBV5-1
clone_size: few
cdr3_nt: TGCGCCAGCAGCTTGGCCGGGAGCACGCACTCCTACGAGCAGTACTTC
cdr3_aa: CASSLAGSTHSYEQYF

d_call: TRBD1
cdr3_length: 13
j_call: TRBJ1-1
v_call: TRBV19
clone_size: few
cdr3_nt: TGTGCCTCGGGACAGGCAGAAGGTACTGAAGCTTTCTTT
cdr3_aa: CASGQAEGTEAFF

d_call: .
cdr3_length: 12
j_call: TRBJ1-4
v_call: TRBV6-5
clone_size: .
cdr3_nt: TGTGCCAGCAGTTATCCCGGGGGGAAACTGTTTTTT
cdr3_aa: CASSYPGGKLFF

d_call: TRBD2
cdr3_length: 21
j_call: TRBJ2-4
v_call: TRBV30
clone_size: .
cdr3_nt: TGTGCCTGGAGGGCCCTGGGAGGACTAGCGGGAGGGCCCTCAGCCAAAAACATTCAGTACTTC
cdr3_aa: CAWRALGGLAGGPSAKNIQYF

d_call: TRBD2
cdr3_length: 15
j_call: TRBJ2-1
v_call: TRBV7-2
clone_size: .
cdr3_nt: TGTGCCAGCAGCTTCAGCGGGAGTCGGAACAATGAGCAGTTCTTC
cdr3_aa: CASSFSGSRNNEQFF

d_call: .
cdr3_length: 13
j_call: TRBJ2-3
v_call: TRBV5-6
clone_size: few
cdr3_nt: TGTGCCAGCAGTTACACGTGGACAGATACGCAGTATTTT
cdr3_aa: CASSYTWTDTQYF

d_call: .
cdr3_length: 11
j_call: TRBJ2-1
v_call: TRBV7-9
clone_size: few
cdr3_nt: TGTGCCAGCAGCTTAGTCTCTATCCAGTTCTTC
cdr3_aa: CASSLVSIQFF

d_call: TRBD1
cdr3_length: 13
j_call: TRBJ1-2
v_call: TRBV4-3
clone_size: .
cdr3_nt: TGCGCCAGCAGCCAAGACAGGGGGCATGGCTACACCTTC
cdr3_aa: CASSQDRGHGYTF

d_call: TRBD1
cdr3_length: 16
j_call: TRBJ2-2
v_call: TRBV7-9
clone_size: .
cdr3_nt: TGTGCCAGCAGCTTAGCGGACAGGGGCTACACCGGGGAGCTGTTTTTT
cdr3_aa: CASSLADRGYTGELFF

d_call: .
cdr3_length: 16
j_call: TRBJ2-2
v_call: TRBV19
clone_size: few
cdr3_nt: TGTGCCAGTAGTATAGGGACCCACGCGGGGACCGGGGAGCTGTTTTTT
cdr3_aa: CASSIGTHAGTGELFF

d_call: .
cdr3_length: 14
j_call: TRBJ1-5
v_call: TRBV18
clone_size: few
cdr3_nt: TGTGCCAGCTCAGATGGACTGGGAGATCAGCCCCAGCATTTT
cdr3_aa: CASSDGLGDQPQHF

d_call: TRBD1
cdr3_length: 15
j_call: TRBJ1-2
v_call: TRBV11-3
clone_size: .
cdr3_nt: TGTGCCAGCAGCGTCCCCGGGACAGGGGACTATGGCTACACCTTC
cdr3_aa: CASSVPGTGDYGYTF

d_call: TRBD2
cdr3_length: 16
j_call: TRBJ2-3
v_call: TRBV7-9
clone_size: few
cdr3_nt: TGTGCCAGCAGCCTTAGGACTAGCGGCCGCACAGATACGCAGTATTTT
cdr3_aa: CASSLRTSGRTDTQYF

d_call: .
cdr3_length: 12
j_call: TRBJ2-3
v_call: TRBV9
clone_size: .
cdr3_nt: TGTGCCAGCAGCGTACACACAGATACGCAGTATTTT
cdr3_aa: CASSVHTDTQYF

d_call: TRBD1
cdr3_length: 14
j_call: TRBJ1-2
v_call: TRBV4-1
clone_size: .
cdr3_nt: TGCGCCAGCAGCCCGGGACAGGGCTCCTATGGCTACACCTTC
cdr3_aa: CASSPGQGSYGYTF

d_call: .
cdr3_length: 14
j_call: TRBJ2-1
v_call: TRBV6-6
clone_size: .
cdr3_nt: TGTGCCAGCAGTCGAGCAGGGATAGGCAATGAGCAGTTCTTC
cdr3_aa: CASSRAGIGNEQFF

d_call: TRBD1
cdr3_length: 12
j_call: TRBJ2-1
v_call: TRBV6-5
clone_size: .
cdr3_nt: TGTGCCAGCAGCTCGGACAGGAGGGAGCAGTTCTTC
cdr3_aa: CASSSDRREQFF

d_call: TRBD2
cdr3_length: 15
j_call: TRBJ2-1
v_call: TRBV11-2
clone_size: .
cdr3_nt: TGTGCCAGCAGGTCGCTAGCGGGAAGAATGGGTGAGCAGTTCTTC
cdr3_aa: CASRSLAGRMGEQFF

d_call: .
cdr3_length: 15
j_call: TRBJ2-3
v_call: TRBV2
clone_size: few
cdr3_nt: TGTGCCAGCGGTGGTCTGGGGGCTACCCAAGATACGCAGTATTTT
cdr3_aa: CASGGLGATQDTQYF

d_call: .
cdr3_length: 14
j_call: TRBJ1-1
v_call: TRBV19
clone_size: .
cdr3_nt: TGTGCCAGTAGTATGAGGGCATTGAACACTGAAGCTTTCTTT
cdr3_aa: CASSMRALNTEAFF

d_call: .
cdr3_length: 14
j_call: TRBJ2-4
v_call: TRBV30
clone_size: .
cdr3_nt: TGTGCCTGGAACCCCACAGGGACCAAAAACATTCAGTACTTC
cdr3_aa: CAWNPTGTKNIQYF

d_call: .
cdr3_length: 16
j_call: TRBJ2-1
v_call: TRBV5-1
clone_size: few
cdr3_nt: TGCGCCAGCAGTCTCGCCCGGCCTAGCTCCTACAATGAGCAGTTCTTC
cdr3_aa: CASSLARPSSYNEQFF

d_call: .
cdr3_length: 12
j_call: TRBJ2-5
v_call: TRBV10-2
clone_size: .
cdr3_nt: TGCGCCAGCAGTCAGACAGAAGAGACCCAGTACTTC
cdr3_aa: CASSQTEETQYF

d_call: .
cdr3_length: 12
j_call: TRBJ1-2
v_call: TRBV19
clone_size: .
cdr3_nt: TGTGCCAGTAGTATGTCGGGCTATGGCTACACCTTC
cdr3_aa: CASSMSGYGYTF

d_call: .
cdr3_length: 12
j_call: TRBJ1-2
v_call: TRBV2
clone_size: few
cdr3_nt: TGTGCCAGCACCACAGGGTACTATGGCTACACCTTC
cdr3_aa: CASTTGYYGYTF

d_call: .
cdr3_length: 15
j_call: TRBJ2-3
v_call: TRBV18
clone_size: .
cdr3_nt: TGTGCCAGCTCCCCCACAGGGTCTAGCACAGATACGCAGTATTTT
cdr3_aa: CASSPTGSSTDTQYF

d_call: .
cdr3_length: 13
j_call: TRBJ2-3
v_call: TRBV30
clone_size: .
cdr3_nt: TGTGCCTGGAGTTGGCAGGTAACAGATACGCAGTATTTT
cdr3_aa: CAWSWQVTDTQYF

d_call: .
cdr3_length: 14
j_call: TRBJ2-1
v_call: TRBV6-1
clone_size: few
cdr3_nt: TGTGCCAGCAGTGAAAGAGCGGTAGACAATGAGCAGTTCTTC
cdr3_aa: CASSERAVDNEQFF

d_call: TRBD1
cdr3_length: 16
j_call: TRBJ1-2
v_call: TRBV9
clone_size: .
cdr3_nt: TGTGCCAGCAGCCCCCAAGGGGGGACAGGGGACTATGGCTACACCTTC
cdr3_aa: CASSPQGGTGDYGYTF

d_call: TRBD1
cdr3_length: 14
j_call: TRBJ2-4
v_call: TRBV5-1
clone_size: .
cdr3_nt: TGCGCCAGCAGCCTGCTGGGGACAGGGAACATTCAGTACTTC
cdr3_aa: CASSLLGTGNIQYF

d_call: .
cdr3_length: 14
j_call: TRBJ2-3
v_call: TRBV27
clone_size: .
cdr3_nt: TGTGCCAGCAGTTTATCGGCCTTCACAGATACGCAGTATTTT
cdr3_aa: CASSLSAFTDTQYF

d_call: TRBD1
cdr3_length: 19
j_call: TRBJ2-6
v_call: TRBV7-9
clone_size: few
cdr3_nt: TGTGCCAGCAGCTCCGGGACAGGGCAACTTAGCTCTGGGGCCAACGTCCTGACTTTC
cdr3_aa: CASSSGTGQLSSGANVLTF

d_call: .
cdr3_length: 12
j_call: TRBJ1-1
v_call: TRBV7-2
clone_size: few
cdr3_nt: TGTGCCAGCAGCTTGGGGGGTGTTACAGCTTTCTTT
cdr3_aa: CASSLGGVTAFF

d_call: .
cdr3_length: 15
j_call: TRBJ2-2
v_call: TRBV11-3
clone_size: .
cdr3_nt: TGTGCCAGCAGCTTATTAGTTGCGAACACCGGGGAGCTGTTTTTT
cdr3_aa: CASSLLVANTGELFF

d_call: TRBD1
cdr3_length: 17
j_call: TRBJ1-1
v_call: TRBV7-9
clone_size: .
cdr3_nt: TGTGCCAGCAGCCTAGACCGGGGACAGGGTAGGGACACTGAAGCTTTCTTT
cdr3_aa: CASSLDRGQGRDTEAFF

d_call: TRBD1
cdr3_length: 16
j_call: TRBJ1-5
v_call: TRBV9
clone_size: few
cdr3_nt: TGTGCCAGCAGCCCGACGGACAGGGGGCCAAATCAGCCCCAGCATTTT
cdr3_aa: CASSPTDRGPNQPQHF

d_call: TRBD2
cdr3_length: 18
j_call: TRBJ2-1
v_call: TRBV25-1
clone_size: few
cdr3_nt: TGTGCCAGCAGTACGGGACTAGCGGGAGCTCTCTCCTACAATGAGCAGTTCTTC
cdr3_aa: CASSTGLAGALSYNEQFF